Listed below are T cell receptor beta chains from one sample, sequenced in a study of Graves' ophthalmopathy and Graves' hyperthyroidism. MiXCR, applied by TCRdb to the multiplex PCR reads, yields one record per CDR3 protein. Seen here are roughly 410,000 distinct CDR3 sequences, roughly 14% observed once, and the top ten hold 5.5% to 7%. The specimen sequenced was peripheral blood. Every receptor here comes from a woman between 18 and 29 years old with stable Graves' hyperthyroidism. CDR3s include the opening cysteine and the closing phenylalanine or tryptophan. D genes are given only for firm matches. Clone sizes are given selectively: once, few, many, or a class where the clone is expanded.

j_call cdr3_length v_call d_call clone_size cdr3_nt cdr3_aa
TRBJ1-2 14 TRBV7-2 NA NA TGTGCCAGCAGCCCGACGACAGGACGGTATGGCTACACCTTC CASSPTTGRYGYTF
TRBJ1-5 16 TRBV19 NA many TGTGCCAGTAGTCTTCGGACGGTGGGCGGCAATCAGTCCCAGCATTTT CASSLRTVGGNQSQHF
TRBJ2-7 11 TRBV29-1 NA NA TGCAGCGCCTCTTGGGCTTACGAGCAGTACTTC CSASWAYEQYF
TRBJ2-7 13 TRBV30 TRBD2 NA TGTGCCTGGAGAACTAGCGGGAGCTACGAGCAGTACTTC CAWRTSGSYEQYF
TRBJ1-2 15 TRBV4-2 NA many TGTGCCAGCAGCCAGGAGGGCGGTCGTGGCTATGGCTACACCTTC CASSQEGGRGYGYTF
TRBJ1-1 15 TRBV27 TRBD1 many TGTGCCAGCAGTTTCCTGGGACAGTCGAACACTGAAGCTTTCTTT CASSFLGQSNTEAFF
TRBJ2-4 15 TRBV2 NA many TGTGCCAGCAGTGGGGAGCCTCGTTCCAAAAACATTCAGTACTTC CASSGEPRSKNIQYF
TRBJ1-5 13 TRBV19 NA NA TGTGCCAGTAGTATTTCCTTTTATCAGCCCCAGCATTTT CASSISFYQPQHF
TRBJ1-5 13 TRBV20-1 NA many TGCAGTGCTAGTGAGGGGTTTGGTCAGCCCCAGCATTTT CSASEGFGQPQHF
TRBJ1-1 14 TRBV28 NA NA TGTGCCAGCACCTCAGGGACGGGGAACACTGAAGCTTTCTTT CASTSGTGNTEAFF
TRBJ2-7 15 TRBV7-3 NA NA TGTGCCAGCAGCCTAGGGGCAGTTAGCTCCTACGAGCAGTACTTC CASSLGAVSSYEQYF
TRBJ1-5 13 TRBV28 NA once TGTGCCAGCAGTTCGAAGGTTGGGCAGCCCCAGCATTTT CASSSKVGQPQHF
TRBJ2-5 14 TRBV24-1 TRBD1 many TGTGCCACCAGTGATTGGGACAGCCAAGAGACCCAGTACTTC CATSDWDSQETQYF
TRBJ1-1 15 TRBV25-1 NA many TGTGCCAGCGCACCGGCGAGGGGCAAGGACACTGAAGCTTTCTTT CASAPARGKDTEAFF
TRBJ1-1 14 TRBV6-1 NA many TGTGCCATCTCGGTAGCAGGGAGGGGGACTGAAGCTTTCTTT CAISVAGRGTEAFF
TRBJ2-2 12 TRBV28 NA many TGTGCCAGCAGCTTTTTCCCCGGGGAGCTGTTTTTT CASSFFPGELFF
TRBJ2-5 13 TRBV24-1 NA many TGTGCCACCAGTGTTCAAGGCCGGGCGACCCAGTACTTC CATSVQGRATQYF
TRBJ1-1 17 TRBV28 NA NA TGTGCCAGCAGTTTATCAGGGGCCCGACGACTCGGCACTGAAGCTTTCTTT CASSLSGARRLGTEAFF
TRBJ2-7 12 TRBV2 NA many TGTGCCAGCGGGGCAGGAATATACGAGCAGTACTTC CASGAGIYEQYF
TRBJ2-5 12 TRBV7-2 NA few TGTGCCAGCAGCTGGGGGTCGGAGACCCAGTACTTC CASSWGSETQYF
TRBJ1-6 17 TRBV9 NA many TGTGCCAGCAGCGCCGGACCCCAGGGCTCCTATAATTCACCCCTCCACTTT CASSAGPQGSYNSPLHF
TRBJ2-7 12 TRBV11-2 NA NA TGTGCCAGCAGCCCCTCCGGCCGCGAGCAGTACTTC CASSPSGREQYF
TRBJ1-2 14 TRBV6-5 NA many TGTGCCAGCAGTTACGACTGGCAGGGCCCTGGCTACACCTTC CASSYDWQGPGYTF
TRBJ1-2 15 TRBV28 TRBD1 NA TGTGCCACTGCCCCCACGGGACAGCCCCGCGGTGGCTACACCTTC CATAPTGQPRGGYTF
TRBJ1-5 13 TRBV24-1 NA many TGTGCCACCAGCCCTAGGGACACTCAGCCCCAGCATTTT CATSPRDTQPQHF
TRBJ2-7 13 TRBV27 NA NA TGTGCCAGCGGGCGGGGGCCGACCTACGAGCAGTACTTC CASGRGPTYEQYF
TRBJ2-1 16 TRBV6-4 NA NA TGTGCCAGCAGTGACCCCCGGGCCCCATATCCCAATGAGCAGTTCTTC CASSDPRAPYPNEQFF
TRBJ2-7 16 TRBV18 NA NA TGTGCCAGCTCACCAATCCGAGGAGCCAGCTCCTACGAGCAGTACTTC CASSPIRGASSYEQYF
TRBJ2-7 16 TRBV7-2 NA few TGTGCCAGCAGCTTAGCCGGCTCTGGGCGAGCCTACGAGCAGTACTTC CASSLAGSGRAYEQYF
TRBJ2-7 15 TRBV4-2 NA NA TGTGCCAGCAGCCAAGTCTTCAAACAGGGAAGAAAGCAGTGCTTC CASSQVFKQGRKQCF
TRBJ2-5 15 TRBV18 NA many TGTGCCAGCTCACCACGATCCGGGCGCCAAGAGACCCAGTACTTC CASSPRSGRQETQYF
TRBJ2-7 16 TRBV6-5 TRBD2 once TGTGCCAGCAGTTCCCCGACTAGCGGGATCTCCTACGAGCAGTACTTC CASSSPTSGISYEQYF
TRBJ1-1 13 TRBV19 NA many TGTGCCAGTATGTGGGGGACGAACACTGAAGCTTTCTTT CASMWGTNTEAFF
TRBJ1-1 14 TRBV12-3/TRBV12-4 NA NA TGTGCCAGCAGATATCCCGGTGGGGGGGCTGAAGCTTTCTTT CASRYPGGGAEAFF
TRBJ1-5 16 TRBV5-1 TRBD1 many TGCGCCAGCAGCTTGGAGGGGACAGGGAAAGGACAGCCCCAGCATTTT CASSLEGTGKGQPQHF
TRBJ1-1 14 TRBV12-3/TRBV12-4 NA many TGTGCCAGCACCCGAACAGGCACCAACACTGAAGCTTTCTTT CASTRTGTNTEAFF
TRBJ1-3 16 TRBV6-1 NA NA TGTGCCAGCAGTGAAGCAGGGTCCACATCTGGAAACACCATATATTTT CASSEAGSTSGNTIYF
TRBJ2-7 9 TRBV2 NA NA TGTGCCATAGACAAGCCCCCCTGCTTC CAIDKPPCF
TRBJ1-2 14 TRBV5-1 TRBD1 once TGCGCCAGCAGTGTCACAGGGGATAGCAATGGCTACACCTTC CASSVTGDSNGYTF
TRBJ2-7 15 TRBV13 TRBD1 many TGTGCCAGCAGCTCGCCGGGGACAGGGATCGACGAGCAGTACTTC CASSSPGTGIDEQYF
TRBJ1-2 14 TRBV5-1 TRBD1 many TGCGCCAGCAGCAGCGGACAGGGGGTGAGCGGCTACACCTTC CASSSGQGVSGYTF
TRBJ1-2 15 TRBV20-1 NA many TGCAGTGCTGGAGATATTCAGGGGAATTCCTATGGCTACACCTTC CSAGDIQGNSYGYTF
TRBJ1-6 15 TRBV6-2/TRBV6-3 NA many TGTGCCAGCAGTTATAGGCGGCAGGGCGATTCACCCCTCCACTTT CASSYRRQGDSPLHF
TRBJ1-2 13 TRBV7-2 NA many TGTGCCAGTCTGTTATACCGAGACTATGGCTACACCTTC CASLLYRDYGYTF
TRBJ1-2 13 TRBV10-3 TRBD1 many TGTGCCGTGGAGAAAGGGGGCGATTATGGCTACACCTTC CAVEKGGDYGYTF
TRBJ1-2 14 TRBV27 TRBD1 many TGTGCCAGCAGTAGGACAGGGGGGTTATATGGCTACACCTTC CASSRTGGLYGYTF
TRBJ1-1 16 TRBV7-6 NA few TGTGCCAGCAGCCCCCGTTTTCGGGGGAAGAACACTGAAGCTTTCTTT CASSPRFRGKNTEAFF
TRBJ2-5 14 TRBV5-1 NA NA TGCGCCAGCAGCTTGCCTAGCGAGTTGGAGACCCAGTACTTC CASSLPSELETQYF
TRBJ1-2 10 TRBV29-1 NA NA TGCAGCGTTGGTTCGGATGGCTACACCTTC CSVGSDGYTF
TRBJ1-1 14 TRBV4-1 NA few TGCGCCAGCAGCCAAGTTCCCACTAACACTGAAGCTTTCTTT CASSQVPTNTEAFF
TRBJ2-5 14 TRBV15 NA many TGTGCCACCAGCAGAGGTGGGACTGAAGAGACCCAGTACTTC CATSRGGTEETQYF
TRBJ2-2 15 TRBV7-2 NA few TGTGCCAGCAGCTCCCGATCCAGGGGCACCGGGGAGCTGTTTTTT CASSSRSRGTGELFF
TRBJ1-2 13 TRBV9 NA many TGTGCCAGCAGCCCCGAGGTTGGCTATGGCTACACCTTC CASSPEVGYGYTF
TRBJ2-5 14 TRBV29-1 NA many TGCAGCGCCGAGGATAACAGGGGAGGAGAGACCCAGTACTTC CSAEDNRGGETQYF
TRBJ1-2 14 TRBV6-9 NA many TGTGCCAGGGCGAAACAGCTCTCCAACTATGGCTACACCTTC CARAKQLSNYGYTF
TRBJ1-5 13 TRBV12-3/TRBV12-4 TRBD1 NA TGTGCCAGCAGTCCAGGGGGGTATCAGCCCCAGCATTTT CASSPGGYQPQHF
TRBJ2-7 14 TRBV20-1 NA many TGCAGTGCTAGATCCGTAGTCGCCATGGGGGAGCAGTACTTC CSARSVVAMGEQYF
TRBJ1-1 15 TRBV6-2/TRBV6-3 NA many TGTGCCAGCAGTTTTGACAGGTTTGGTGGCACTGAAGCTTTCTTT CASSFDRFGGTEAFF
TRBJ1-1 18 TRBV12-3/TRBV12-4 TRBD1 many TGTGCCAGCAGTTTAGCCCTCGGGGCAGGGGGTTTCGGCACTGAAGCTTTCTTT CASSLALGAGGFGTEAFF